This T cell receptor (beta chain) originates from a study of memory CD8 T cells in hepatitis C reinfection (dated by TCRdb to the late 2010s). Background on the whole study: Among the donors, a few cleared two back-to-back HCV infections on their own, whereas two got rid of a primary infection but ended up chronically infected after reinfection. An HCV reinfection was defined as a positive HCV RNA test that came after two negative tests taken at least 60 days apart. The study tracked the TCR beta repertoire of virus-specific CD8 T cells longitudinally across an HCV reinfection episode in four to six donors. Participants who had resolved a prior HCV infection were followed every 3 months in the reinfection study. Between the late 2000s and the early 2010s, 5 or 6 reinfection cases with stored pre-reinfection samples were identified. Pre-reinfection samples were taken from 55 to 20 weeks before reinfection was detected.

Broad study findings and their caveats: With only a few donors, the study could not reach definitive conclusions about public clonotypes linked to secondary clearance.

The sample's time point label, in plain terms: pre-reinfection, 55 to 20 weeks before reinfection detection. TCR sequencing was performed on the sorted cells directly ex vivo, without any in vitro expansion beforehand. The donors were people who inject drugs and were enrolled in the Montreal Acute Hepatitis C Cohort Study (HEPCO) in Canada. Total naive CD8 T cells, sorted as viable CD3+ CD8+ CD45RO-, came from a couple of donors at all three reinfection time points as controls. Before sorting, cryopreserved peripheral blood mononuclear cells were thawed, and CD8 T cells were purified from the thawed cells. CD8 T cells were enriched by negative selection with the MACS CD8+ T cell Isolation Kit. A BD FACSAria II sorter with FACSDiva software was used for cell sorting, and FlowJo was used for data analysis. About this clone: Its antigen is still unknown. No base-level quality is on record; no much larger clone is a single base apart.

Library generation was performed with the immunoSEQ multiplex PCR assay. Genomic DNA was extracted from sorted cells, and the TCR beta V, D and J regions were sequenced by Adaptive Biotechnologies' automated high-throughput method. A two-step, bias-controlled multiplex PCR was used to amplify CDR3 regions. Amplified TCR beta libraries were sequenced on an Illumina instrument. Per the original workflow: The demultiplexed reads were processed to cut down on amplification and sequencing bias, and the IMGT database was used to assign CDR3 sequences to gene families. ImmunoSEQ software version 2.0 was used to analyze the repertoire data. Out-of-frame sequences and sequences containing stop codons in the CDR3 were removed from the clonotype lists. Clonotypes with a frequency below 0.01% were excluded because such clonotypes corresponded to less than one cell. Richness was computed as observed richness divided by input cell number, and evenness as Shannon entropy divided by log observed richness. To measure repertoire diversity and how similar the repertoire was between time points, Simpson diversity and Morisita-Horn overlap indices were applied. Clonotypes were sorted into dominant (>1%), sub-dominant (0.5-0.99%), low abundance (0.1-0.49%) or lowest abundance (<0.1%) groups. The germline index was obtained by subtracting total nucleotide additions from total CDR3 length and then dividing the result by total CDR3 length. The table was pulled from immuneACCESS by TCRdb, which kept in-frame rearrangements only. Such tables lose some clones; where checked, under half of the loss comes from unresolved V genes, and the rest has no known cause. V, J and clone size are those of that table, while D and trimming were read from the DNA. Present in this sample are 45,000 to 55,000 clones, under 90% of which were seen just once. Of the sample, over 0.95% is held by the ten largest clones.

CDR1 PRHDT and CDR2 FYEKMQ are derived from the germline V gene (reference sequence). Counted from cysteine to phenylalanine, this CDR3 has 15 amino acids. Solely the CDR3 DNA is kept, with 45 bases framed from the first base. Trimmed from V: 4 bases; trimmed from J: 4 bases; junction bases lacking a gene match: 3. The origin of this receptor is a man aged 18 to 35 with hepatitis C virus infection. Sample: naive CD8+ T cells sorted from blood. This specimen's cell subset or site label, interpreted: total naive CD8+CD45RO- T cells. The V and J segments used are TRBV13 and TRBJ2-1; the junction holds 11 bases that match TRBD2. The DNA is TGTGCCAGCAGCTCGGGACTAGCGGAATACAATGAGCAGTTCTTC. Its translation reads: CASSSGLAEYNEQFF.